The clone carrying this T cell receptor beta chain was observed a single time. Its cognate antigen is unknown. Primers included in the PCR were 60 Vbeta and 13 Jbeta primers. Generated by immunoSEQ multiplex PCR, the TCRdb table keeps only in-frame clones and is missing some. This table has 150,000 or so clones, 75% to 80% appearing once. These data belong to a study of cytomegalovirus exposure and HLA in healthy donors. Findings of the study overall: The study found most TCR sequences rare, yet found some public TCRs in many donors.

CDR3 length: 14 amino acids. V was cut by 2 bases and J by 2 bases, with 7 bases left in between. In germline, CDR1 is KGHSH, CDR2 LQKENI. Sequencing used PBMCs. The chain links TRBV18 to TRBJ1-3; no clear D gene. The receptor was isolated from a man aged 35 to 55 in good health and CMV-seropositive. The CDR3 bases are TGTGCCAGCTCACCAACCACAGCTGGAAACACCATATATTTT. This gives the protein CASSPTTAGNTIYF.